This record looks at one T cell receptor (beta chain) sequence and its context. Its specificity is unknown. The entry originates in a study of siplizumab effects on memory and regulatory T cells. General study points: It was never confirmed that proliferating Tregs from siplizumab cultures were suppressive.

This table comes from immunoSEQ multiplex PCR, and its TCRdb copy is limited to in-frame clones, with some not included. The sample lists about 50,000 clones, more than 75% occurring once. The CDR3 is 17 residues long. Germline loops: CDR1 MNHEY, CDR2 SMNVEV (reference sequence). The V end was cut by 3 bases, the J end by 9 bases, with 24 bases between. This TCR was recovered from a human donor in good health. The chain employs TRBV27 and TRBJ2-1; D is perhaps TRBD2 (6 bases). Source material: naive CD8+ T cells sorted from blood. DNA for the CDR3: TGTGCCAGCAGTTTCATATTTGGGGGACTCTCAACCGGTGAGCAGTTCTTC. The encoded protein is CASSFIFGGLSTGEQFF.